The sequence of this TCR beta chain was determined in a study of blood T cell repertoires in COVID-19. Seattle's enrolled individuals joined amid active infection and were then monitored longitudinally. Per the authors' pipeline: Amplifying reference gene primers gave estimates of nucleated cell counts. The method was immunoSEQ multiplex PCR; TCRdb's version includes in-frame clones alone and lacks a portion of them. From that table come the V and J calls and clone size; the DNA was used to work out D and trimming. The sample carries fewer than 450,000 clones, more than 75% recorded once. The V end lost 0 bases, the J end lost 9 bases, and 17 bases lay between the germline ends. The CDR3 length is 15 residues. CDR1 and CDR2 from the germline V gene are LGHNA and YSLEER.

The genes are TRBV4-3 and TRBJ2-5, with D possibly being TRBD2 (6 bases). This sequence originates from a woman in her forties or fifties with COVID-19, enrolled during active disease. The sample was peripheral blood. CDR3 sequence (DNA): TGCGCCAGCAGCCAAGATGTTGCGGAATGGGGGGCCCAGTACTTC. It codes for CASSQDVAEWGAQYF.